One T cell receptor beta chain is described in this entry. With 0 bases removed from V and 4 bases from J, the gap between germline ends came to 11 bases. This CDR3 is 15 amino acids long. Germline CDR1 is SGHAT and CDR2 is FQNNGV. The entry originates in a study of blood T cells in healthy people across ages. For the second PCR, which ran for 7 to 11 cycles, a sample-barcoded 5' primer and a J-beta primer mix were used. Via MiXCR, TCRdb re-called the 5' RACE reads, giving one row per CDR3 protein. This table holds some 760,000 distinct CDR3 sequences, roughly 25% found once. Another study also made use of these data, one on T cells of mothers and their children.

The source of this sequence is a boy between 10 and 17 years old in good health. Sequencing used blood. The rearrangement uses TRBV11-2 and TRBJ2-3; no reliable D call. CDR3 sequence: CASSLDYGGADTQYF. CDR3 DNA sequence: TGTGCCAGCAGCTTAGATTATGGTGGCGCAGATACGCAGTATTTT.